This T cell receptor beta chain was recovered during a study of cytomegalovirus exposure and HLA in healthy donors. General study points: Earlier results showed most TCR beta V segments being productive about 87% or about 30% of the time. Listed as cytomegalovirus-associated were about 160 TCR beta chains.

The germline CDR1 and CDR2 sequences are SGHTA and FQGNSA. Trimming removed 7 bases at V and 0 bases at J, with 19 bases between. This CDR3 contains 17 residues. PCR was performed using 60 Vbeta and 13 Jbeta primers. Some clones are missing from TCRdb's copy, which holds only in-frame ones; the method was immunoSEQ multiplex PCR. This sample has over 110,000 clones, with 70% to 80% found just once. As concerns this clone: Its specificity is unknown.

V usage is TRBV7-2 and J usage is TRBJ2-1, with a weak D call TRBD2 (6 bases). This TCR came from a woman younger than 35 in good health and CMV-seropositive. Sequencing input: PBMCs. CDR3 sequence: CASTKAGRTSSYNEQFF. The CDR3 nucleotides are TGTGCCAGCACCAAAGCGGGCCGTACCTCCTCCTACAATGAGCAGTTCTTC.